The entry below describes one T cell receptor (beta chain). Its antigen is not known. The data were obtained in a study of shared clonotypes between healthy human individuals. The study, taken as a whole, reports: Generally, naive subsets came out with larger estimated richness than memory subsets. Non-shared clonotypes had lower generation probabilities than clonotypes shared by all four sorted-subset donors.

Germline V gives CDR1 SGHTA, CDR2 FQGNSA. With 7 bases removed from V and 7 bases from J, the gap between germline ends came to 16 bases. The CDR3 extends over 14 amino acids. Several immunoSEQ 96-well plates shared each subset's DNA, each plate a replicate. Clones were sequenced by immunoSEQ multiplex PCR, and TCRdb holds only the in-frame ones, with some missing. Of about 1,500,000 clones detected, around 97% appear once; the ten largest clones hold about 1%. Only Caucasian adults living in Nashville, Tennessee served as donors. Sequencing input: naive CD4+ T cells sorted from blood. Documented subset: CD45RA+ positively selected. This chain uses TRBV7-2 with TRBJ2-2, with D perhaps matching TRBD1 (5 bases). The source is a young man in good health. The CDR3 DNA reads as TGTGCCAGCACTTCATTACCAGGGCACGGGGAGCTGTTTTTT. This translates into CASTSLPGHGELFF.